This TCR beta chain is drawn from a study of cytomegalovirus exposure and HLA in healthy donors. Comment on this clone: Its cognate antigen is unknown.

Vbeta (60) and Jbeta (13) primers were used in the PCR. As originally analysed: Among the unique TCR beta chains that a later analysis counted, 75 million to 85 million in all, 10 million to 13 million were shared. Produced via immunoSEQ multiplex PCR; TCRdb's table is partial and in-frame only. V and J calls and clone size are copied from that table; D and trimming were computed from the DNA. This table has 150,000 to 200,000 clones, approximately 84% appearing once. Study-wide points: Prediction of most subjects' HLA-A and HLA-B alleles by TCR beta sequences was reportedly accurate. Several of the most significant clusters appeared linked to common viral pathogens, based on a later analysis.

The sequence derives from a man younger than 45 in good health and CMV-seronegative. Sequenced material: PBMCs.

This chain's CDR3 is CASGAQARAYNSPLHF. CDR3 coding DNA: TGTGCCAGTGGGGCTCAGGCCCGGGCATATAATTCACCCCTCCACTTT. The chain employs TRBV19 and TRBJ1-6; D might be TRBD1 (5 bases). CDR3 length: 16 residues. V dropped 8 bases and J dropped 4 bases, with 18 bases sitting between them. The germline gives CDR1 LNHDA, CDR2 SQIVND (reference sequence).